The 2 T cell receptor beta chains below come from one sample, sequenced in a study of T cells after yellow fever vaccination. TCRdb itself ran the 5' RACE reads through MiXCR, one entry per CDR3 protein. Among more than 95,000 distinct CDR3 sequences listed, 7.4% were seen once. Here the sequenced sample was CD4+ T cells sorted from PBMCs, taken approximately 11 days after the first yellow fever vaccination. Receptor source: a man aged 18 to 35 who received the YFV17D yellow fever vaccine.

This clonotype showed up just a few times. This chain links TRBV12-3 or TRBV12-4 with TRBJ1-1; 9 positions match TRBD1. The CDR3 runs 13 residues. Germline trimming cut 10 bases from V and 4 bases from J; bases unmatched to any gene: 7. The CDR3 region has the DNA TGTGCCATCTTCCTGGACAGGGGCACTGAAGCTTTCTTT. Protein: CAIFLDRGTEAFF.

In regard to this clonotype: This may arise from a read error, as a much more abundant clone is one base away. CDR3 coding DNA: TGTGCCATCTCACCACGGGAAAATTCACCCCTCCACTTT. It codes for CAISPRENSPLHF. The V call is TRBV18, the J call TRBJ1-6; no clear D gene. Germline V gene sequence: CDR1 KGHSH, CDR2 LQKENI. The CDR3 runs to 13 residues. Variable domain in full (rest from reference TRBV18 and TRBJ1-6): NAGVMQNPRHLVRRRGQEARLRCSPMKGHSHVYWYRQLPEEGLKFMVYLQKENIIDESGMPKERFSAEFPKEGPSILRIQQVVRGDSAAYFCAISPRENSPLHFGNGTRLTVT.